A selection of T cell receptor beta chains follows, all from one sample in a study of blood T cell repertoires in COVID-19. Sequenced by immunoSEQ multiplex PCR; TCRdb stores in-frame clones only, minus some. The sample has 150,000 to 200,000 clones; over 65% are singletons. The sequencing sample was made of peripheral blood. The receptors were sampled from a woman over 75 with acute or convalescent COVID-19. Each CDR3 is given with its conserved first and last residue. The D gene is left open where the match is weak. A clone size is listed for some rows: how often the clone was seen (once, few, many), or a class if it is expanded.

J | length | size | D | V | DNA | CDR3
TRBJ2-1 | 15 | . | TRBD2 | TRBV28 | TGTGCCAGCAGTTTGCCTAGCGGGATGTACAATGAGCAGTTCTTC | CASSLPSGMYNEQFF
TRBJ1-1 | 16 | few | . | TRBV2 | TGTGCCAGCAGTGAGGAAATCGGGGGTTGGAACACTGAAGCTTTCTTT | CASSEEIGGWNTEAFF
TRBJ1-1 | 12 | . | . | TRBV2 | TGTGCCAGCCGTCTCAGGGACACTGAAGCTTTCTTT | CASRLRDTEAFF
TRBJ2-7 | 13 | once | . | TRBV9 | TGTGCCAGCAGCGCAGGATACTCCTACGAGCAGTACTTC | CASSAGYSYEQYF
TRBJ1-1 | 14 | . | TRBD1 | TRBV10-3 | TGTGCCATCAGGGGACAGGGGGGAAACACTGAAGCTTTCTTT | CAIRGQGGNTEAFF
TRBJ2-3 | 17 | . | . | TRBV4-2 | TGTGCCAGCAGCCAAGGTAATCCCGGTCCCAGCACAGATACGCAGTATTTT | CASSQGNPGPSTDTQYF
TRBJ2-3 | 16 | . | TRBD2 | TRBV7-2 | TGTGCCAGCAGCAATTACGGGAGGGCCTTCGCAGATACGCAGTATTTT | CASSNYGRAFADTQYF
TRBJ2-2 | 20 | . | TRBD2 | TRBV7-4 | TGTGCCAGCAGCGAGTCACTTATACTAGCGGGTCTTTCGAACACCGGGGAGCTGTTTTTT | CASSESLILAGLSNTGELFF
TRBJ2-1 | 16 | . | TRBD2 | TRBV5-1 | TGCGCCAGCAGCTTGGCCTCTCTAGCGGGAGTCGCGGAGCAGTTCTTC | CASSLASLAGVAEQFF
TRBJ2-3 | 17 | . | TRBD2 | TRBV10-2 | TGCGCCAGCAGTGGTCTAGCGGGAGGGACTAGCACAGATACGCAGTATTTT | CASSGLAGGTSTDTQYF
TRBJ2-3 | 21 | once | TRBD2 | TRBV9 | TGTGCCAGCAGCGTAGCTACGGTTAGCGGGAGGACATTTCGCAGCACAGATACGCAGTATTTT | CASSVATVSGRTFRSTDTQYF
TRBJ2-7 | 14 | few | . | TRBV7-9 | TGTGCCAGCACCCCACTAGCCTCCTCCTACGAGCAGTACTTC | CASTPLASSYEQYF
TRBJ1-1 | 13 | . | . | TRBV5-1 | TGCGCCAGCAGCTTAAGTCGGGTCACTGAAGCTTTCTTT | CASSLSRVTEAFF
TRBJ1-4 | 14 | . | . | TRBV4-3 | TGCGCCAGCAGCCAAGGGCAGAGGCGTGAAAAACTGTTTTTT | CASSQGQRREKLFF
TRBJ2-7 | 15 | . | . | TRBV4-1 | TGCGCCAGCAGCCAAATCGCGGCTGAAACCTACGAGCAGTACTTC | CASSQIAAETYEQYF
TRBJ2-5 | 14 | . | . | TRBV18 | TGTGCCAGCTCACCACCCGCCGGGGGAGAGACCCAGTACTTC | CASSPPAGGETQYF
TRBJ2-3 | 17 | . | . | TRBV9 | TGTGCCAGCAGCGTAGGGGCACTGACCCCTAGCACAGATACGCAGTATTTT | CASSVGALTPSTDTQYF
TRBJ2-1 | 15 | . | TRBD2 | TRBV7-9 | TGTGCCAGCAGCCGCGCACTAGCGGGAAACAATGAGCAGTTCTTC | CASSRALAGNNEQFF
TRBJ2-7 | 21 | once | TRBD1 | TRBV4-1 | TGCGCCAGCAGCCAGTTCCCTTCCGGGACAGGGGCCTTCCCGGACTCCTACGAGCAGTACTTC | CASSQFPSGTGAFPDSYEQYF
TRBJ2-1 | 15 | . | TRBD2 | TRBV18 | TGTGCCAGCTCACCTCGGGCGGGAGCCTTCAATGAGCAGTTCTTC | CASSPRAGAFNEQFF
TRBJ1-5 | 13 | . | . | TRBV4-1 | TGCGCCAGCAGCCAAGAGTCGTTACAGCCCCAGCATTTT | CASSQESLQPQHF
TRBJ2-2 | 15 | . | TRBD1 | TRBV6-5 | TGTGCCACCCTAACAGGGGGTGCGAACACCGGGGAGCTGTTTTTT | CATLTGGANTGELFF